This T cell receptor beta chain was sequenced in a study of technical replicates of blood from four donors. This CDR3 contains 15 residues. Germline CDR1 is MGHRA and CDR2 is YSYEKL. V shed 3 bases and J shed 6 bases, with 15 bases lying between them. Libraries were prepared by immunoSEQ multiplex PCR; TCRdb keeps only in-frame clonotypes and omits some of them. Here the sample spans tens of thousands of clones, 95% being singletons. V and J are TRBV4-1 and TRBJ2-1; no clear D gene. Input material: T cells isolated from PBMCs. This sequence was found in a human donor in good health. The CDR3 nucleotides are TGCGCCAGCAGCCAGTCGACGGTAGCCAGCAATGAGCAGTTCTTC. It translates to CASSQSTVASNEQFF.